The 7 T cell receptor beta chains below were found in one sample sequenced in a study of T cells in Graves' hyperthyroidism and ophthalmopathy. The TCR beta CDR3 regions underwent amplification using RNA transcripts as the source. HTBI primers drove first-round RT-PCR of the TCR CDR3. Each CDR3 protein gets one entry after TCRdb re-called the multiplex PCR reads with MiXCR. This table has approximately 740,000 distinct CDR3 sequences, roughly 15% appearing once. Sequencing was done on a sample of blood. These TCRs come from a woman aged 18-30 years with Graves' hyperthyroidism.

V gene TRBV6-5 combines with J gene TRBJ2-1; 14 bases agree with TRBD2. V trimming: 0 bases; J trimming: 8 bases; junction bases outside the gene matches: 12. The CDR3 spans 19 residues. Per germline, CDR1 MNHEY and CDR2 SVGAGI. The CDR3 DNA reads TGTGCCAGCAGTTACTCATCAGGGGCGACTAGCGGGAGGGCCTATGAGCAGTTCTTC. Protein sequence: CASSYSSGATSGRAYEQFF.

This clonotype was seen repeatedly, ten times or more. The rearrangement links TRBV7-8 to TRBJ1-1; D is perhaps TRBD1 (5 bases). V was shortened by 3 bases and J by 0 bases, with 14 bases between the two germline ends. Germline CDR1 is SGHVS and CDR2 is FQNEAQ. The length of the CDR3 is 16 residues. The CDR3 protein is CASSLQGSRMNTEAFF. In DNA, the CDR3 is TGTGCCAGCAGCTTGCAGGGTTCGCGGATGAACACTGAAGCTTTCTTT.

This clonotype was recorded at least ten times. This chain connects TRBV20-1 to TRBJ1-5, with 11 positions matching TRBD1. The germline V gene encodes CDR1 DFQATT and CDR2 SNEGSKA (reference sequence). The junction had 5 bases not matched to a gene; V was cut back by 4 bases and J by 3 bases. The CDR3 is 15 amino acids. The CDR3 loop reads CSATGTGGYNQPQHF. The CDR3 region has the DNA TGCAGTGCTACCGGGACAGGGGGATACAATCAGCCCCAGCATTTT.

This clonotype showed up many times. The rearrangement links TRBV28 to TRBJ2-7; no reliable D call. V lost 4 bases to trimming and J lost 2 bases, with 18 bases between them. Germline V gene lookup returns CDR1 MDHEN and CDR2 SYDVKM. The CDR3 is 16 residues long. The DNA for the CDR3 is TGTGCCAGCAGTTCCCTCCAAGGGAAAATAGCCTACGAGCAGTACTTC. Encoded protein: CASSSLQGKIAYEQYF.

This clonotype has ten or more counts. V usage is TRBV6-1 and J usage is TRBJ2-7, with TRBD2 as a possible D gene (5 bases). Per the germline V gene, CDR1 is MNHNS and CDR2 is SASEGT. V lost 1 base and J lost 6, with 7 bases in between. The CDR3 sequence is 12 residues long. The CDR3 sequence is CASSEGGIEQYF. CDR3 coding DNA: TGTGCCAGCAGTGAAGGAGGGATCGAGCAGTACTTC.

CDR3 sequence reads: CATSRGGNQNIQYF. CDR3 nucleotide sequence: TGTGCCACTAGCCGGGGGGGGAACCAAAACATTCAGTACTTC. This rearrangement joins TRBV24-1 to TRBJ2-4; TRBD2 aligns across 8 bases. After removal of 10 bases from V and 5 bases from J, the junction contained 9 bases not matched to a gene. This CDR3 has 14 residues. CDR1 and CDR2 from the germline V gene are KGHDR and SFDVKD.

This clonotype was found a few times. The CDR3: CASSRAGANEQFF. CDR3 coding DNA: TGTGCCAGCAGTCGAGCGGGGGCCAATGAGCAGTTCTTC. The chain couples TRBV27 to TRBJ2-1; 8 nucleotides line up with TRBD2. Germline CDR1 is MNHEY and CDR2 is SMNVEV (reference sequence). This CDR3 is 13 amino acids long. Trimming cost V 5 bases and J 6 bases; bases outside gene matches: 3.